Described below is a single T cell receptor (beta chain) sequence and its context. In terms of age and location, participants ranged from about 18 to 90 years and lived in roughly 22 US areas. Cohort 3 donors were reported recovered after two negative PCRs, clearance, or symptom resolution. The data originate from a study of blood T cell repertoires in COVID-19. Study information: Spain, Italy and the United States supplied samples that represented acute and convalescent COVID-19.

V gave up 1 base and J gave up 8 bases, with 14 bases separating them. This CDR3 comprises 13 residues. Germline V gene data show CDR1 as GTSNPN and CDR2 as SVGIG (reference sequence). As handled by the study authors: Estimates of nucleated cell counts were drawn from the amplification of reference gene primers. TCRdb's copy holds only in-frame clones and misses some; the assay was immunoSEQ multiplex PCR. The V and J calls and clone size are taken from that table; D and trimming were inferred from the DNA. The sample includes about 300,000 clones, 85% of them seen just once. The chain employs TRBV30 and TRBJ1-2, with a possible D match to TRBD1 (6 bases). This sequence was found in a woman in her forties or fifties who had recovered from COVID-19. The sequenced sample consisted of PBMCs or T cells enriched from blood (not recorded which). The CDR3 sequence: CAWSAHRDGGYTF. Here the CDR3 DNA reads TGTGCCTGGAGTGCTCACAGGGATGGCGGCTACACCTTC.